The sequence of this TCR beta chain was determined in a study of blood T cell repertoires in COVID-19. Study background: Collection of acute and convalescent COVID-19 samples took place in the United States, Italy and Spain. T cells, B-cell-depleted T cells, or PBMCs provided the cDNA or gDNA that served as material.

This clone was observed a handful of times. Looked up from germline, CDR1 is LNHDA and CDR2 is SQIVND (reference sequence). CDR3 length: 15 amino acids. The J segment lost 4 bases and the V segment lost 3 bases, leaving 5 bases of the junction unmatched. The method was immunoSEQ multiplex PCR; TCRdb's version includes in-frame clones alone and lacks a portion of them. The sample holds about 360,000 clones, around 86% seen once. What was sequenced was peripheral blood. The source of this sequence is a human donor in a cohort sampled during active COVID-19. This rearrangement joins TRBV19 to TRBJ2-3, with 9 bases matching TRBD2. Here the CDR3 reads CASSIRLAGSDTQYF. In nucleotides, the CDR3 is TGTGCCAGTAGTATTAGGCTAGCGGGATCAGATACGCAGTATTTT.